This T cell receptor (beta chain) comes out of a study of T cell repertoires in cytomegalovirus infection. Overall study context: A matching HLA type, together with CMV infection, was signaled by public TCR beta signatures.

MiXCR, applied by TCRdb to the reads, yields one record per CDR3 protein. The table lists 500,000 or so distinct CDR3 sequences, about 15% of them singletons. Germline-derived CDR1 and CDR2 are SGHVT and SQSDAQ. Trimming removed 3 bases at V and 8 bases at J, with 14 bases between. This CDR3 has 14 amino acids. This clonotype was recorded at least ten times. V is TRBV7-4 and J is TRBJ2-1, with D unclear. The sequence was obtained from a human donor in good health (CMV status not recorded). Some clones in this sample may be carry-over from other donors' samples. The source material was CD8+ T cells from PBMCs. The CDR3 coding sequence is TGTGCCAGCAGCTTTCGACCGTTTTTGGATGAGCAGTTCTTC. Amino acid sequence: CASSFRPFLDEQFF.